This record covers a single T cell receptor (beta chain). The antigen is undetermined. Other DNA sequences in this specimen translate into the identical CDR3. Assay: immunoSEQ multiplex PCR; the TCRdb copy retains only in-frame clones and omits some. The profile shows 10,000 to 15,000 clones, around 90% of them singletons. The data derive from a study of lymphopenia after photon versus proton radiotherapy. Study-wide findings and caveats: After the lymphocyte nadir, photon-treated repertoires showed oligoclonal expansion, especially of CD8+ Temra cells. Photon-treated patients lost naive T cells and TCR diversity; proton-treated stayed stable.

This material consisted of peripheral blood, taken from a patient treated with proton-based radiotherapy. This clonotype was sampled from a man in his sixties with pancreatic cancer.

As DNA, the CDR3 is TGTGCCAGCTCACCAAAGGACAGACTCTACGAGCAGTACTTC. Translation gives CASSPKDRLYEQYF. V gene TRBV18 combines with J gene TRBJ2-7; TRBD1 is a possible D gene (6 bases). This CDR3 has 14 residues. Trimming took off 2 bases at V and 3 bases at J, with 11 bases between the two ends. CDR1 is KGHSH, CDR2 LQKENI, per germline. The full variable domain, in which reference TRBV18 and TRBJ2-7 provide the parts outside the CDR3, is NAGVMQNPRHLVRRRGQEARLRCSPMKGHSHVYWYRQLPEEGLKFMVYLQKENIIDESGMPKERFSAEFPKEGPSILRIQQVVRGDSAAYFCASSPKDRLYEQYFGPGTRLTVT.